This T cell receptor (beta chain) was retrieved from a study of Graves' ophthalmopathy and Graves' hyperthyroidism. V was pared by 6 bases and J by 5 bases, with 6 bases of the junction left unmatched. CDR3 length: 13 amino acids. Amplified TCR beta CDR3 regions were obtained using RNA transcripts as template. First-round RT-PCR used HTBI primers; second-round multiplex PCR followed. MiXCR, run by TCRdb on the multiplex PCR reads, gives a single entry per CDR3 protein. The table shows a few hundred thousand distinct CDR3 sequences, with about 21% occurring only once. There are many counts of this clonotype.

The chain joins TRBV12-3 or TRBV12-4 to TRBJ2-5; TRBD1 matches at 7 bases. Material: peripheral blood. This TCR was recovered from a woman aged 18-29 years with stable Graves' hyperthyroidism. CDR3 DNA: TGTGCCAGCAGCCTGGGACAGACCGAGACCCAGTACTTC. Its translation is CASSLGQTETQYF.